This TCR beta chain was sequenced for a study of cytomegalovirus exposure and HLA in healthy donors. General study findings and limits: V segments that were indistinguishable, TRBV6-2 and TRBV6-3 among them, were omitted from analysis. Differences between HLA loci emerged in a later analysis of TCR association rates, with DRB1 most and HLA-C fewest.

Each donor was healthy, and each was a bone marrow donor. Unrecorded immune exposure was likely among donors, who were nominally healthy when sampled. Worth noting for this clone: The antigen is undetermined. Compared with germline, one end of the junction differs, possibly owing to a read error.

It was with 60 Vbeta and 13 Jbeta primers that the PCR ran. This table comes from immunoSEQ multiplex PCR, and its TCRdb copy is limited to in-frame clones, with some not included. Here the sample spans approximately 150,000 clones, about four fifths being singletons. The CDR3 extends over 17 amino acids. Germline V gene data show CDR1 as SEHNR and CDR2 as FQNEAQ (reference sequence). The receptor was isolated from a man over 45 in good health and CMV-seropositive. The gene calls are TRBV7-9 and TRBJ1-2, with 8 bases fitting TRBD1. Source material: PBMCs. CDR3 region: CSSSLRRMGDRNYGYTF. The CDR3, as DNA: TGTTCCAGCAGCTTGCGACGGATGGGGGACAGGAACTATGGCTACACCTTC.